The 30 T cell receptor beta chains reported below all come from one sample, sequenced in a study of blood T cell repertoires in COVID-19. Clones were sequenced by immunoSEQ multiplex PCR, and TCRdb holds only the in-frame ones, with some missing. The sample includes fewer than 200,000 clones, approximately 80% of them seen just once. The source material was peripheral blood. The origin of the receptors is a woman aged 35 to 49 with COVID-19, enrolled during active disease.

The chain has TRBV5-1 and TRBJ2-5; 8 bases are a match to TRBD1. The J segment lost 7 bases and the V segment lost 3 bases, leaving 8 bases of the junction unmatched. The germline CDR1 and CDR2 sequences are SGHRS and YFSETQ. This CDR3 is 14 amino acids long. In DNA, the CDR3 is TGCGCCAGCAGCTCGGGGACAGGTCTTGTGACCCAGTACTTC. As protein: CASSSGTGLVTQYF.

In its sample, this clone was seen once. The chain recombines TRBV2 with TRBJ1-5, with 9 bases that match TRBD1. CDR1 is SNHLY, CDR2 FYNNEI, per germline. The CDR3 is 14 amino acids. V was clipped by 7 bases and J by 6 bases; unmatched bases: 7. The CDR3 DNA reads TGTGCCAGCATTCCGGACAGGGGAAGTCAGCCCCAGCATTTT. It is translated as CASIPDRGSQPQHF.

The chain couples TRBV7-3 to TRBJ2-1; no definite D call. The V and J ends lost 3 bases and 9 bases respectively, with 9 bases between them. This CDR3 is 12 amino acids long. The germline gives CDR1 SGHTA, CDR2 FQGTGA. CDR3: CASSFGNSEQFF. The DNA for the CDR3 is TGTGCCAGCAGCTTTGGTAATAGTGAGCAGTTCTTC.

This clone was counted a single time. An end of the junction does not agree with germline; a read error may underlie this. This rearrangement joins TRBV28 to TRBJ2-7, with 15 bases matching TRBD2. The CDR3 has 14 amino acids. Germline loops: CDR1 MDHEN, CDR2 SYDVKM. Here the CDR3 reads CASSFSGTSGRTIF. The CDR3 nucleotides read TGTGCCAGCAGTTTTAGCGGGACTAGCGGGAGGACAATCTTC.

This chain connects TRBV6-5 to TRBJ1-1; no clear D. Trimming cost V 7 bases and J 1 base, with 10 bases left between them. Germline CDR1 MNHEY, CDR2 SVGAGI. The length of the CDR3 is 13 residues. CDR3 sequence: CASTRRGNTEAFF. In DNA form, the CDR3 reads TGTGCCAGCACGAGGCGAGGGAACACTGAAGCTTTCTTT.

This chain uses TRBV10-3 with TRBJ2-1; 9 bases match TRBD1. The trim removed 7 bases at V and 0 bases at J, leaving 4 bases unmatched. The CDR3 is 15 residues long. CDR1 is ENHRY and CDR2 is SYGVKD in the germline V gene. In nucleotides, the CDR3 is TGTGCCATCACACAGGGGGCCAGCTCCTACAATGAGCAGTTCTTC. Encoded protein: CAITQGASSYNEQFF.

This rearrangement joins TRBV28 to TRBJ1-6, with TRBD1 identical over 7 bases. CDR1 MDHEN and CDR2 SYDVKM come from the germline V gene. With V trimmed by 5 bases and J by 8 bases, 12 bases remained unmatched. The CDR3 spans 16 residues. The CDR3 protein is CASSPLIRDRYSPLHF. In DNA, the CDR3 is TGTGCCAGCAGTCCACTAATAAGGGACAGATATTCACCCCTCCACTTT.

This chain links TRBV3-1 (or the pseudogene TRBV3-2) with TRBJ2-1; 8 bases are a match to TRBD2. The CDR3 covers 15 residues. J was trimmed by 6 bases and V by 4 bases; bases with no gene match: 8. Germline CDR1 LGHDT, CDR2 YNNKEL (reference sequence). This CDR3 is CASSLRGGRVNEQFF. The CDR3 region has the DNA TGTGCCAGCAGCCTACGGGGGGGCCGGGTCAATGAGCAGTTCTTC.

The rearrangement joins TRBV9 to TRBJ2-1, with 7 bases fitting TRBD1. The J segment lost 4 bases and the V segment lost 1 base, leaving 8 bases of the junction unmatched. The CDR3 loop spans 16 amino acids. Per germline, CDR1 SGDLS and CDR2 YYNGEE. In DNA form, the CDR3 reads TGTGCCAGCAGCGTAACAGGGGACAACCGATACAATGAGCAGTTCTTC. Translated, it gives CASSVTGDNRYNEQFF. Drawing the rest from reference TRBV9 and TRBJ2-1, the complete variable domain is DSGVTQTPKHLITATGQRVTLRCSPRSGDLSVYWYQQSLDQGLQFLIQYYNGEERAKGNILERFSAQQFPDLHSELNLSSLELGDSALYFCASSVTGDNRYNEQFFGPGTRLTVL.

The chain is built from TRBV5-4 and TRBJ2-3; possibly TRBD1 for D (6 bases). V gave up 2 bases and J gave up 1 base, with 11 bases separating them. Germline V gene data show CDR1 as SGHNT and CDR2 as YYREEE (reference sequence). CDR3 length: 15 residues. CDR3: CASSFEGVRTDTQYF. DNA for the CDR3: TGTGCCAGCAGCTTTGAGGGGGTTCGCACAGATACGCAGTATTTT.

This clone was observed a few times. The chain carries TRBV28 and TRBJ1-1, with TRBD1 matching over 7 bases. The germline V gene encodes CDR1 MDHEN and CDR2 SYDVKM. Germline trimming cut 3 bases from V and 1 base from J; bases unmatched to any gene: 2. The CDR3 spans 14 residues. The CDR3 spells CASSFWTGNTEAFF. The DNA of the CDR3 is TGTGCCAGCAGTTTTTGGACAGGGAACACTGAAGCTTTCTTT.

The V and J genes are TRBV19 and TRBJ2-3; D possibly corresponds to TRBD2 (6 bases). Looked up from germline, CDR1 is LNHDA and CDR2 is SQIVND (reference sequence). The CDR3 length is 13 residues. V shed 6 bases and J shed 2 bases, with 9 bases lying between them. The DNA of the CDR3 is TGTGCCAGTAGGAGGGAGGACACAGATACGCAGTATTTT. Translating gives CASRREDTDTQYF.

The chain links TRBV5-5 to TRBJ2-7; TRBD1 matches at 9 bases. J was trimmed by 2 bases and V by 5 bases; bases with no gene match: 8. From germline, CDR1 is SGHKS and CDR2 YYEKEE (reference sequence). This CDR3 is built from 15 residues. CDR3 DNA sequence: TGTGCCAGCAGTTGGGGGACAGGGCAGACCTACGAGCAGTACGTC. As protein: CASSWGTGQTYEQYV.

Here the CDR3 reads CASSLGNTIYF. For the CDR3, the DNA is TGTGCCAGCAGCCTAGGAAACACCATATATTTT. The V call is TRBV12-3 or TRBV12-4, the J call TRBJ1-3, with D unresolved. This CDR3 spans 11 amino acids. V was pared by 6 bases and J by 4 bases, with 4 bases between.

This clone was seen a few times. The V and J genes are TRBV5-5 and TRBJ2-7; TRBD2 matches at 10 bases. V trimming: 5 bases; J trimming: 2 bases; junction bases outside the gene matches: 4. Germline V gene data show CDR1 as SGHKS and CDR2 as YYEKEE (reference sequence). The CDR3 sequence is 14 residues long. The CDR3 loop reads CASSLAGDPYEQYV. The CDR3 DNA reads TGTGCCAGCAGTCTAGCGGGGGACCCCTACGAGCAGTACGTC.

This chain links TRBV9 with TRBJ2-5; 7 nucleotides align to TRBD2. This CDR3 has 15 residues. Losses at the gene ends were 3 bases for V and 2 bases for J; bases not matched to a gene: 7. CDR1 SGDLS and CDR2 YYNGEE come from the germline V gene. CDR3 amino acids: CASSGSGTGQETQYF. In DNA, the CDR3 is TGTGCCAGCAGCGGAAGCGGGACTGGGCAAGAGACCCAGTACTTC.

The chain combines TRBV27 with TRBJ2-2, with a possible D match to TRBD2 (5 bases). The V gene's germline CDR1 is MNHEY and CDR2 SMNVEV (reference sequence). Trimming left V 5 bases short and J 1 base short, with 17 bases between. CDR3 length equals 17 residues. This CDR3 reads CASSPISTGKNTGELFF. The CDR3 DNA sequence: TGTGCCAGCAGTCCGATTTCGACGGGAAAGAACACCGGGGAGCTGTTTTTT.

As DNA, the CDR3 is TGTGCCAGCAGTCCACAGGACATGAACACTGAAGCTTTCTTT. Translation: CASSPQDMNTEAFF. The chain carries TRBV6-5 and TRBJ1-1, with a weak D call TRBD1 (5 bases). Germline CDR1 and CDR2: MNHEY and SVGAGI. The CDR3 spans 14 residues. The ends were cut back, 5 bases at V and 0 bases at J, with 10 bases in the middle.

The genes are TRBV27 and TRBJ2-5; 8 bases align to TRBD2. Germline CDR1 is MNHEY and CDR2 is SMNVEV (reference sequence). The CDR3 is 15 residues long. Trimming removed 2 bases from V and 11 bases from J; junction bases left unmatched: 13. The CDR3 sequence is CASSLAASGSRLQYF. Written as DNA, the CDR3 is TGTGCCAGCAGTTTAGCGGCTAGCGGGTCCCGATTGCAGTACTTC.

This chain connects TRBV7-3 to TRBJ2-5, with TRBD2 identical over 8 bases. The CDR3 extends over 14 amino acids. The germline CDR1 and CDR2 sequences are SGHTA and FQGTGA. Trimming removed 5 bases from V and 5 bases from J; junction bases left unmatched: 7. CDR3: CASSAAGGVETQYF. In DNA form, the CDR3 reads TGTGCCAGCAGCGCAGCCGGGGGGGTGGAGACCCAGTACTTC.

The chain joins TRBV7-2 to TRBJ2-1; perhaps TRBD2 as D (5 bases). This CDR3 contains 14 residues. From germline, CDR1 is SGHTA and CDR2 FQGNSA. The V end lost 5 bases, the J end lost 8 bases, and 16 bases lay between the germline ends. The CDR3 region has the DNA TGTGCCAGCAGCCCTGCCAAGCTAGCCCATGAGCAGTTCTTC. It codes for CASSPAKLAHEQFF.

The chain has TRBV29-1 and TRBJ2-5, with 15 bases matching TRBD2. The CDR3 spans 14 residues. CDR1 and CDR2 from the germline V gene are SQVTM and ANQGSEA. Trimming at V came to 7 bases and at J to 2 bases, leaving 2 bases not matched to a gene. CDR3 protein: CSAGLAGGQETQYF. CDR3 sequence (DNA): TGCAGCGCCGGACTAGCGGGGGGGCAAGAGACCCAGTACTTC.

This rearrangement joins TRBV5-1 to TRBJ1-1; the D is unclear. Germline V gives CDR1 SGHRS, CDR2 YFSETQ. CDR3 size: 14 residues. V lost 1 base and J lost 0, with 7 bases in between. The CDR3 coding sequence is TGCGCCAGCAGCTTGCAGGTAATGAACACTGAAGCTTTCTTT. It codes for CASSLQVMNTEAFF.

V is TRBV7-2 and J is TRBJ2-2, with 8 bases lining up with TRBD2. Germline CDR1 is SGHTA and CDR2 is FQGNSA. Unmatched junction bases numbered 11, after V lost 6 bases and J lost 2 bases. The CDR3 runs to 17 residues. For the CDR3, the DNA is TGTGCCAGCAGTTCAAGGCGGGGGGCGTTAAACACCGGGGAGCTGTTTTTT. Translated, it gives CASSSRRGALNTGELFF.

This sequence joins TRBV6-6 and TRBJ2-2, with 7 bases matching TRBD1. The CDR3 is 13 residues long. V dropped 6 bases and J dropped 6; count of bases not matched to a gene: 4. The germline V gene has CDR1 MNHNY and CDR2 SVGAGI (reference sequence). The CDR3: CASSSDRAGELFF. The CDR3 nucleotides read TGTGCCAGCAGCTCCGACAGGGCCGGGGAGCTGTTTTTT.

V gene TRBV7-9 combines with J gene TRBJ1-2; D is ambiguous. Trimming cost V 2 bases and J 4 bases, with 11 bases left between them. CDR1 and CDR2 (germline): SEHNR, FQNEAQ (reference sequence). This CDR3 has 14 residues. The CDR3 loop reads CASSLRESTYGYTF. CDR3 nucleotides: TGTGCCAGCAGCTTACGGGAGAGCACCTATGGCTACACCTTC.

The chain has TRBV3-1 (or the pseudogene TRBV3-2) and TRBJ1-1; 7 bases map to TRBD1. Looked up from germline, CDR1 is LGHDT and CDR2 is YNNKEL (reference sequence). The V segment lost 4 bases and the J segment 1 base; nucleotides outside the gene matches: 9. This CDR3 contains 16 residues. CDR3 DNA: TGTGCCAGCAGCCGTAAACAGGGGCCCTGGAACACTGAAGCTTTCTTT. Its protein is CASSRKQGPWNTEAFF.

This sequence joins TRBV9 and TRBJ2-1, with 11 bases fitting TRBD2. This CDR3 spans 14 amino acids. Trimming at V came to 2 bases and at J to 13 bases, leaving 8 bases not matched to a gene. From germline, CDR1 is SGDLS and CDR2 YYNGEE. The CDR3 loop reads CASSVSGRAKPQFF. The CDR3 DNA reads as TGTGCCAGCAGCGTTAGCGGGAGGGCCAAACCACAGTTCTTC. Using reference TRBV9 and TRBJ2-1 for the parts outside the CDR3, the full variable domain is DSGVTQTPKHLITATGQRVTLRCSPRSGDLSVYWYQQSLDQGLQFLIQYYNGEERAKGNILERFSAQQFPDLHSELNLSSLELGDSALYFCASSVSGRAKPQFFGPGTRLTVL.

The rearrangement joins TRBV28 to TRBJ2-1; 9 positions agree with TRBD2. This CDR3 has 16 residues. V was pared by 5 bases and J by 1 base, with 6 bases of the junction left unmatched. From germline, CDR1 is MDHEN and CDR2 SYDVKM. The CDR3 nucleotides are TGTGCCAGCAGTGTCATAGCGGGAGTTTCCTACAATGAGCAGTTCTTC. Amino acids: CASSVIAGVSYNEQFF.

The rearrangement joins TRBV5-5 to TRBJ1-3, with D maybe TRBD1 (6 bases). There are 17 residues in the CDR3. Trimming left V 4 bases short and J 0 bases short, with 17 bases between. Germline V lookup: CDR1 SGHKS, CDR2 YYEKEE (reference sequence). CDR3 sequence: CASSPEDSSLSGNTIYF. The CDR3 nucleotides are TGTGCCAGCAGCCCCGAGGACAGCTCCCTCTCTGGAAACACCATATATTTT. Full variable domain (rest looked up from reference TRBV5-5 and TRBJ1-3): DAGVTQSPTHLIKTRGQQVTLRCSPISGHKSVSWYQQVLGQGPQFIFQYYEKEERGRGNFPDRFSARQFPNYSSELNVNALLLGDSALYLCASSPEDSSLSGNTIYFGEGSWLTVV.